This is a list of T cell receptor beta chains from one sample in a study of blood T cells in healthy people across ages. A single record per CDR3 protein comes from TCRdb applying MiXCR to the 5' RACE reads. The sample contains some 1,800,000 distinct CDR3 sequences, around 40% of which appear only once. The sample comprised blood. These receptors all come from a human donor in good health. Both conserved end residues are part of each CDR3. A D gene is named only where the DNA matches it firmly. The size of a clone is reported for some rows only, either as once, few or many, or as a class for expanded clones.

j_call | clone_size | d_call | v_call | cdr3_aa | cdr3_nt
TRBJ2-7 | . | TRBD1 | TRBV20-1 | CSATAVRTGEQYF | TGCAGTGCTACCGCGGTGCGGACAGGCGAGCAGTACTTC
TRBJ1-1 | few | . | TRBV5-1 | CASSLVSLAEAFF | TGCGCCAGCAGCTTGGTGTCACTGGCTGAAGCTTTCTTT
TRBJ1-5 | . | . | TRBV6-2/TRBV6-3 | CACSYSRFYQPQHF | TGTGCCTGCAGTTACTCGAGGTTTTATCAGCCCCAGCATTTT
TRBJ1-1 | few | TRBD1 | TRBV20-1 | CSAGDRGPEAFF | TGCAGTGCTGGCGACAGGGGGCCTGAAGCTTTCTTT
TRBJ2-7 | . | . | TRBV6-1 | CASSIDRPSYEQYF | TGTGCCAGTTCGATAGACAGGCCATCCTACGAGCAGTACTTC
TRBJ2-7 | few | . | TRBV20-1 | CSASTGRIHEQYF | TGCAGTGCTAGTACAGGGAGGATCCACGAGCAGTACTTC
TRBJ1-2 | . | . | TRBV6-5 | CASRGGYFDYTF | TGTGCGTCTCGGGGCGGTTATTTTGACTACACCTTC
TRBJ2-3 | few | TRBD2 | TRBV3-1 | CASSPRGAGGITDTQYF | TGTGCCAGCAGCCCCCGGGGAGCGGGGGGCATCACAGATACGCAGTATTTT
TRBJ2-1 | once | . | TRBV2 | CTSRRDLHNEQFF | TGTACCAGCAGGAGAGACTTACACAATGAGCAGTTCTTC
TRBJ2-3 | few | TRBD2 | TRBV15 | CATSPRRSGGITDTQYF | TGTGCCACCAGCCCCCGTCGGAGCGGGGGGATCACAGATACGCAGTATTTT
TRBJ1-5 | . | TRBD1 | TRBV7-8 | CASRTTGGVNNQPQHF | TGTGCCAGCAGGACCACAGGGGGCGTTAACAATCAGCCCCAGCATTTT
TRBJ1-1 | . | . | TRBV4-2 | CASSQDYGSMNTEAFF | TGTGCCAGCAGCCAAGATTACGGCAGTATGAACACTGAAGCTTTCTTT
TRBJ1-1 | . | . | TRBV4-3 | CASSQMAGREAFF | TGCGCCAGCAGCCAGATGGCGGGGAGGGAAGCTTTCTTT
TRBJ1-1 | . | . | TRBV7-2 | CASSTGTAYSTEAFF | TGTGCCAGCAGCACCGGGACGGCATATTCTACTGAAGCTTTCTTT
TRBJ2-7 | . | TRBD2 | TRBV6-6 | CASSYSAGWVDEQYF | TGTGCCAGCAGTTACTCAGCGGGGTGGGTCGACGAGCAGTACTTC
TRBJ1-2 | few | TRBD1 | TRBV7-2 | CASGWTGGDYGYTF | TGTGCCAGCGGGTGGACAGGGGGCGACTATGGCTACACCTTC
TRBJ2-4 | few | . | TRBV7-2 | CASSLVLGGPGRDIQYF | TGTGCCAGCAGCTTAGTCCTCGGGGGGCCCGGTAGGGACATTCAGTACTTC
TRBJ2-3 | few | TRBD2 | TRBV11-2 | CASSLGGLYTQYF | TGTGCCAGCAGCTTAGGGGGACTATATACGCAGTATTTT
TRBJ2-1 | . | . | TRBV20-1 | CSASEPEQASGYYNEQFF | TGCAGTGCTAGCGAGCCTGAACAGGCCTCAGGTTACTACAATGAGCAGTTCTTC
TRBJ2-1 | . | . | TRBV7-2 | CASSPSVGGYNEQFF | TGTGCCAGCAGCCCGTCGGTGGGTGGGTATAATGAGCAGTTCTTC
TRBJ2-4 | . | . | TRBV10-3 | CAISEVTTIQYF | TGTGCCATCAGTGAAGTGACTACGATTCAGTACTTC
TRBJ1-1 | few | . | TRBV6-5 | CASSPLPDRNTEAFF | TGTGCCAGCAGTCCCCTCCCGGACAGGAACACTGAAGCTTTCTTT
TRBJ1-2 | . | . | TRBV18 | CASSLRGAGVTNYGYTF | TGTGCCAGCTCACTCAGGGGAGCAGGTGTTACTAACTATGGCTACACCTTC
TRBJ1-1 | . | . | TRBV20-1 | CSARDSSRVSDGEAFF | TGCAGTGCTAGAGACTCTTCCCGGGTCTCCGACGGTGAAGCTTTCTTT
TRBJ2-3 | . | TRBD2 | TRBV5-1 | CASSPLPTSVVSDTQYF | TGCGCCAGCAGCCCCCTCCCGACTAGCGTGGTATCAGATACGCAGTATTTT
TRBJ2-1 | . | TRBD1 | TRBV6-2/TRBV6-3 | CASSYLRTGNNEQFF | TGTGCCAGCAGTTACCTCCGGACAGGGAACAATGAGCAGTTCTTC
TRBJ1-1 | . | . | TRBV7-9 | CASSFSLGEGTEAFF | TGTGCCAGCAGCTTTTCCCTAGGGGAAGGCACTGAAGCTTTCTTT
TRBJ2-7 | many | TRBD2 | TRBV7-6 | CASSSGLAAWDEQYF | TGTGCCAGCAGCTCCGGACTAGCCGCCTGGGACGAGCAGTACTTC
TRBJ2-1 | . | TRBD1 | TRBV7-2 | CASSWGRGRNEQFF | TGTGCCAGCAGCTGGGGCAGGGGGAGAAATGAGCAGTTCTTC
TRBJ2-7 | . | TRBD1 | TRBV6-2/TRBV6-3 | CASSYPIYRGSYEQYF | TGTGCCAGCAGTTACCCAATCTACAGGGGCTCCTACGAGCAGTACTTC
TRBJ2-1 | . | . | TRBV29-1 | CSAEPGDNEQFF | TGCAGCGCTGAACCCGGAGACAATGAGCAGTTCTTC
TRBJ2-6 | few | . | TRBV13 | CASSGSQIADGANVLTF | TGTGCCAGCAGCGGATCCCAGATAGCGGATGGGGCCAACGTCCTGACTTTC
TRBJ2-7 | . | . | TRBV15 | CATSRASYEQYF | TGTGCCACCAGCAGAGCCTCCTACGAGCAGTACTTC
TRBJ2-1 | . | . | TRBV6-2/TRBV6-3 | CASSHFLRSSYNEQFF | TGTGCCAGCAGTCACTTCCTCCGGAGCTCCTACAATGAGCAGTTCTTC
TRBJ1-2 | many | TRBD1 | TRBV4-3 | CASSQGSGQVFYGYTF | TGCGCCAGCAGCCAAGGATCCGGACAGGTCTTCTATGGCTACACCTTC
TRBJ1-1 | . | TRBD1 | TRBV7-2 | CATTGQPNTEAFF | TGTGCCACTACGGGACAGCCGAACACTGAAGCTTTCTTT
TRBJ1-4 | few | . | TRBV18 | CASSPQGGDEKLFF | TGTGCCAGCTCACCCCAGGGAGGCGATGAAAAACTGTTTTTT
TRBJ1-1 | . | . | TRBV7-2 | CASSLVGAPEAFF | TGTGCCAGCAGCTTAGTGGGGGCGCCTGAAGCTTTCTTT
TRBJ2-3 | . | . | TRBV5-1 | CASGSQEAGTQYF | TGCGCCAGCGGCTCCCAAGAGGCGGGTACGCAGTATTTT